A single sample gave rise to the 9 T cell receptor beta chains below, sequenced in a study of CXCR3-negative and CXCR3-positive naive CD8 T cells. Study-level findings and limits: Compared with CXCR3-negative naive cells, CXCR3-positive naive cells showed more hydrophobic TRB CDR3s.

Their antigens are not known. With UMI labels, 5' RACE was used to prepare the TRB cDNA libraries. From the 5' RACE reads, TCRdb lists one entry per CDR3 protein and no DNA. The repertoire table contains over 150,000 distinct CDR3 sequences. Input material: naive CXCR3+ CD8+ T cells from blood. Subset meaning: CD45RO-CCR7+CD27+CD95- naive CD8+ T cells expressing CXCR3 (TNR3+). These receptors were obtained from a human donor in good health. Some clones in this sample may be carry-over from other donors' samples.

The chain has TRBV7-6 and TRBJ2-7; the TRBD1 assignment by TCRdb is unverifiable without DNA. The CDR3 is made up of 16 amino acids. Germline CDR1 reads SGHVS; CDR2 reads FNYEAQ. Here the CDR3 reads CASSLVGQMSSYEQYF.

This chain uses TRBV6-5 with TRBJ1-1; TCRdb's D call of TRBD1 is untestable without DNA. This CDR3 contains 16 residues. Germline-derived CDR1 and CDR2 are MNHEY and SVGAGI. CDR3 sequence reads: CASSYDLAGLGTEAFF.

V is TRBV4-2 and J is TRBJ1-1; without DNA, the TCRdb call of TRBD1 cannot be checked. CDR1 and CDR2 from the germline V gene are LGHNA and YNFKEQ. CDR3 length equals 14 residues. The CDR3 is CASSQGQGDTEAFF.

The chain is built from TRBV29-1 and TRBJ1-5. The CDR3 is 13 amino acids. CDR1 and CDR2 from the germline V gene are SQVTM and ANQGSEA. This chain's CDR3 is CSVAEGSRQPQHF.

The chain employs TRBV29-1 and TRBJ1-1. CDR1 SQVTM and CDR2 ANQGSEA come from the germline V gene. The CDR3 consists of 11 residues. Here the CDR3 reads CSVPGNTEAFF.

This sequence joins TRBV10-3 and TRBJ1-1. CDR1 is ENHRY and CDR2 is SYGVKD in the germline V gene. The CDR3 contains 12 residues. The CDR3 sequence: CAIQEWDTEAFF.

This chain uses TRBV12-3 or TRBV12-4 with TRBJ2-1; lacking DNA, the TRBD1 call made by TCRdb goes unchecked. The CDR3 is 14 residues long. The CDR3 region is CASSFGTVLDEQFF.

This sequence joins TRBV27 and TRBJ1-1; with no DNA, the TCRdb D assignment of TRBD1 cannot be verified. The CDR3 loop spans 13 amino acids. Germline CDR1 MNHEY, CDR2 SMNVEV (reference sequence). The CDR3 protein is CASSRGRRTEAFF.

The rearrangement uses TRBV9 and TRBJ2-3; TCRdb's D call, TRBD1, is unchecked because there is no DNA. Germline V gene data show CDR1 as SGDLS and CDR2 as YYNGEE. The CDR3 loop spans 16 amino acids. The CDR3 sequence: CASSLPRSGGRDTQYF.